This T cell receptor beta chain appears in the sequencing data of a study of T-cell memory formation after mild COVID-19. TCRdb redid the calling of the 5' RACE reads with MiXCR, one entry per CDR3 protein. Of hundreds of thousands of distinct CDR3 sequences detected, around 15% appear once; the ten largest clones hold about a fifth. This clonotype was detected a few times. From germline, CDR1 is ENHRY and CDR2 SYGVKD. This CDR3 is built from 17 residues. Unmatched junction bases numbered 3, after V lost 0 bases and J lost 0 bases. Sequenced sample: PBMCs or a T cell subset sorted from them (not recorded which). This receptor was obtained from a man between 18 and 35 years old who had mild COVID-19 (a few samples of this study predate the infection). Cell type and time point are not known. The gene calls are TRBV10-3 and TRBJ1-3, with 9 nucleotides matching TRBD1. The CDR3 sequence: CAISESTGGISGNTIYF. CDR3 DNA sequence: TGTGCCATCAGTGAGTCGACAGGGGGTATCTCTGGAAACACCATATATTTT.